This T cell receptor beta chain was found in a study of cytomegalovirus exposure and HLA in healthy donors. Germline V gene sequence: CDR1 SGHVS, CDR2 FQNEAQ. The V gene end was trimmed by 1 base and the J gene end by 10 bases; junction bases not matched to a gene: 6. The CDR3 loop spans 13 amino acids. Amplification used 60 Vbeta primers and 13 Jbeta primers. This table comes from immunoSEQ multiplex PCR, and its TCRdb copy is limited to in-frame clones, with some not included. Of approximately 190,000 clones listed, more than 80% are singletons. Sequencing input: PBMCs. V is TRBV7-8 and J is TRBJ1-1; TRBD1 aligns across 7 bases. The TCR was taken from a woman in her forties or fifties in good health and CMV-seropositive. CDR3 amino acids: CASSLDRGWGAFF. DNA of the CDR3: TGTGCCAGCAGCTTAGACAGGGGCTGGGGAGCTTTCTTT.